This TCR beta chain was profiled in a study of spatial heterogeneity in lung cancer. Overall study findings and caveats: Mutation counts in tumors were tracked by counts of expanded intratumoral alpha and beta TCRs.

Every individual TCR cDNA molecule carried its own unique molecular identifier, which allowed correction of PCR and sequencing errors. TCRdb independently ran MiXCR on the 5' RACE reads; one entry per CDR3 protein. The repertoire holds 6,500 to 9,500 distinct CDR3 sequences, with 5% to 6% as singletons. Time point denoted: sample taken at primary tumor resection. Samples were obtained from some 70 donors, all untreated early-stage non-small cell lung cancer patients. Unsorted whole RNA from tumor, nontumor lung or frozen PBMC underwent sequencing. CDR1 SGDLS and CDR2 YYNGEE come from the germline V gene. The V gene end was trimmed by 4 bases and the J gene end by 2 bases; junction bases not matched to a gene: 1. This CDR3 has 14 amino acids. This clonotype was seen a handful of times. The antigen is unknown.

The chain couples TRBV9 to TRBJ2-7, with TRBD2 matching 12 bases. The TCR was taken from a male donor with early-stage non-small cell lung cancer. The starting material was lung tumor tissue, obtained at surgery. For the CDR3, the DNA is TGTGCCAGCAGCCTAGCGGGAGGGCCCTACGAGCAGTACTTC. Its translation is CASSLAGGPYEQYF.